The 24 T cell receptor beta chains below come from one sample, sequenced in a study of T cells in Graves' hyperthyroidism and ophthalmopathy. Amplification targeted TCR beta CDR3 regions from RNA transcripts. Initially, a first-round RT-PCR of the TCR CDR3 employed the HTBI primer set. TCRdb redid the calling of the multiplex PCR reads with MiXCR, one entry per CDR3 protein. The sample yields about 280,000 distinct CDR3 sequences, around 25% seen once. Sequencing was done on a sample of blood. These receptors came from a man aged 35 to 55 with Graves' hyperthyroidism that later progressed to Graves' ophthalmopathy.

This clonotype was seen repeatedly, ten times or more. The rearrangement joins TRBV12-3 or TRBV12-4 to TRBJ2-7; D possibly corresponds to TRBD1 (6 bases). CDR3 size: 15 residues. Between the trimmed V and J ends, which lost 5 bases and 1 base, there was a span of 15 bases. The CDR3 loop is CASSDRDIPSYEQYF. Written as DNA, the CDR3 is TGTGCCAGCAGTGACCGGGACATCCCTTCCTACGAGCAGTACTTC.

Ten or more counts support this clonotype. The chain is built from TRBV5-1 and TRBJ1-1; no definite D call. Trimming took off 5 bases at V and 4 bases at J, with 15 bases between the two ends. The CDR3 covers 14 residues. The germline CDR1 and CDR2 sequences are SGHRS and YFSETQ. CDR3 DNA: TGCGCCAGCAGTTTAGAACTCAGGAGCACTGAAGCTTTCTTT. Translated: CASSLELRSTEAFF. The variable domain in full, completed from reference TRBV5-1 and TRBJ1-1, reads KAGVTQTPRYLIKTRGQQVTLSCSPISGHRSVSWYQQTPGQGLQFLFEYFSETQRNKGNFPGRFSGRQFSNSRSEMNVSTLELGDSALYLCASSLELRSTEAFFGQGTRLTVV.

The chain employs TRBV11-2 and TRBJ2-7; D could derive from TRBD1 or TRBD2 (5 bases each). The CDR3 is 14 residues long. Trimming removed 1 base from V and 6 bases from J, with 13 bases in between. Germline lookup yields CDR1 SGHAT and CDR2 FQNNGV. This chain's CDR3 is CASSLVGTGIEQYF. The CDR3 DNA sequence: TGTGCCAGCAGCTTAGTCGGGACGGGAATCGAGCAGTACTTC.

This clonotype was found many times. The chain recombines TRBV6-5 with TRBJ1-3; no clear D. V gave up 6 bases and J gave up 2 bases, with 11 bases separating them. From germline, CDR1 is MNHEY and CDR2 SVGAGI. The CDR3 totals 14 residues. The CDR3 DNA sequence: TGTGCCAGCAGCTTATCGGGGACTGGAAACACCATATATTTT. It codes for CASSLSGTGNTIYF.

This clonotype was counted many times. This sequence joins TRBV29-1 and TRBJ1-2; tentative D call: TRBD1 (6 bases). Trimming took 1 base from V and 5 from J, leaving 11 bases between them. CDR3 length: 13 residues. CDR1 is SQVTM and CDR2 is ANQGSEA in the germline V gene. In DNA form, the CDR3 reads TGCAGCGTTGAAGGTTCAGGGGAGTATGGCTACACCTTC. It translates to CSVEGSGEYGYTF.

This clonotype was seen ten or more times. The chain's CDR3 is CASSLGRDSPLHF. The CDR3 DNA is TGCGCCAGCAGCTTGGGGCGGGATTCACCCCTCCACTTT. The J gene is TRBJ1-6, the V gene TRBV5-1, with D unclear. The CDR3 runs 13 residues. Trimming removed 0 bases from V and 8 bases from J, with 6 bases in between. The V gene's germline CDR1 is SGHRS and CDR2 YFSETQ.

This clonotype has ten or more counts. The chain joins TRBV25-1 to TRBJ2-7; D gene uncertain. V lost 7 bases and J 3 bases, leaving 13 bases between the germline ends. CDR3 length: 13 amino acids. Germline CDR1 is MGHDK and CDR2 is SYGVNS. The CDR3 protein is CASTPRWGYEQYF. CDR3 bases: TGTGCCAGCACCCCGAGATGGGGCTACGAGCAGTACTTC.

This clonotype was detected ten times or more. V gene TRBV12-3 or TRBV12-4 combines with J gene TRBJ2-7, with a tentative D call TRBD2 (7 bases). The CDR3 spans 15 residues. V lost 2 bases and J lost 2, with 13 bases in between. The CDR3 bases are TGTGCCAGCAGTTTACGGGGGGCGCATACCTACGAGCAGTACTTC. As protein: CASSLRGAHTYEQYF.

The chain employs TRBV6-1 and TRBJ2-5; 13 bases match TRBD2. V shed 2 bases, J shed 8 bases, and the junction held 8 bases outside the gene matches. Per germline, CDR1 MNHNS and CDR2 SASEGT. This CDR3 comprises 16 residues. The CDR3 DNA reads TGTGCCAGCAGTGAAACTAGCGGGAGGGCCAGGGCCACCCAGTACTTC. Amino acids: CASSETSGRARATQYF.

The chain has TRBV15 and TRBJ1-1; D ambiguous. This CDR3 region has 12 residues. V lost 0 bases and J lost 3, with 2 bases in between. The V gene's germline CDR1 is LNHNV and CDR2 YYDKDF (reference sequence). This chain's CDR3 is CATSREDTEAFF. The CDR3 DNA follows: TGTGCCACCAGCAGAGAGGACACTGAAGCTTTCTTT.

This clonotype was seen repeatedly, ten times or more. The chain employs TRBV5-1 and TRBJ2-7, with TRBD1 as a possible D gene (6 bases). The CDR3 runs to 14 residues. The germline V and J ends were trimmed by 4 bases and 3 bases, with 14 bases remaining between them. Germline CDR1 SGHRS, CDR2 YFSETQ. CDR3 coding DNA: TGCGCCAGCAGCCAGGGGACCTCGGGCTACGAGCAGTACTTC. Its translation is CASSQGTSGYEQYF.

The CDR3: CASGLAGTLSRSEAFF. The CDR3, as DNA: TGTGCTAGTGGTCTAGCCGGGACACTTTCTAGATCTGAAGCTTTCTTT. The chain recombines TRBV12-5 with TRBJ1-1; tentative D call: TRBD1 (6 bases). Germline CDR1 reads LGHNT; CDR2 reads FRNRAP. Deletions cut 5 bases from V and 6 bases from J, with 22 bases between. CDR3 size: 16 residues.

This clonotype was counted at least ten times. The rearrangement joins TRBV30 to TRBJ2-7; no clear D gene. Germline V lookup: CDR1 GTSNPN, CDR2 SVGIG (reference sequence). The CDR3 runs to 11 residues. V was clipped by 0 bases and J by 4 bases, with 4 bases between them. This CDR3 is CAWSVQYEQYF. The CDR3, as DNA: TGTGCCTGGAGTGTACAGTACGAGCAGTACTTC. Using reference TRBV30 and TRBJ2-7 for the parts outside the CDR3, the full variable domain is SQTIHQWPATLVQPVGSPLSLECTVEGTSNPNLYWYRQAAGRGLQLLFYSVGIGQISSEVPQNLSASRPQDRQFILSSKKLLLSDSGFYLCAWSVQYEQYFGPGTRLTVT.

This clonotype has a single count. The chain joins TRBV7-2 to TRBJ2-5, with 8 bases lining up with TRBD2. V lost 4 bases and J lost 0; bases outside the gene matches: 4. This CDR3 is built from 15 residues. Germline V lookup: CDR1 SGHTA, CDR2 FQGNSA. The CDR3 nucleotides are TGTGCCAGCAGCTCACTAGCGGCCTACCAAGAGACCCAGTACTTC. Translation: CASSSLAAYQETQYF.

This clonotype is a singleton in its sample. V usage is TRBV28 and J usage is TRBJ2-4, with D hard to call. The CDR3 sequence is 12 residues long. V was cut by 3 bases and J by 7 bases, with 7 bases left in between. CDR1 is MDHEN and CDR2 is SYDVKM in the germline V gene. CDR3 sequence reads: CASSFFRNIQYF. Here the CDR3 DNA reads TGTGCCAGCAGTTTTTTTCGGAACATTCAGTACTTC. Combining the CDR3 with reference TRBV28 and TRBJ2-4 gives the whole variable domain DVKVTQSSRYLVKRTGEKVFLECVQDMDHENMFWYRQDPGLGLRLIYFSYDVKMKEKGDIPEGYSVSREKKERFSLILESASTNQTSMYLCASSFFRNIQYFGAGTRLSVL.

J is TRBJ2-5 and V is TRBV28, with no clear D. The V and J ends lost 6 bases and 0 bases respectively, with 14 bases between them. The germline CDR1 and CDR2 sequences are MDHEN and SYDVKM. This CDR3 has 15 residues. The CDR3 nucleotides read TGTGCCAGCAGCCCCCCCCGGGCGTACCAAGAGACCCAGTACTTC. Amino acids: CASSPPRAYQETQYF.

This clonotype has at least ten counts. The chain carries TRBV19 and TRBJ1-5, with 7 bases identical to TRBD1. The trim removed 5 bases at V and 7 bases at J, leaving 5 bases unmatched. The germline gives CDR1 LNHDA, CDR2 SQIVND (reference sequence). This CDR3 contains 13 residues. The CDR3 DNA reads TGTGCCAGTAGTTTTGACAGGGTGCAGCCCCAGCATTTT. Residues: CASSFDRVQPQHF.

This clonotype was recorded many times. The V gene is TRBV6-2 or TRBV6-3, the J gene TRBJ2-2; D remains ambiguous. Germline loops: CDR1 MNHEY, CDR2 SVGEGT. Trimming shortened V by 2 bases and J by 6 bases, and 10 bases separated the two germline ends. This CDR3 spans 14 amino acids. The CDR3 DNA follows: TGTGCCAGCAGTTACCCTAGTTGGGCCGGGGAGCTGTTTTTT. It codes for CASSYPSWAGELFF.

This clonotype was detected ten times or more. The CDR3 region has the DNA TGTGCCAGCAGCCAAGACTGGCTAGCGGCGTCCTACGAGCAGTACTTC. Translated: CASSQDWLAASYEQYF. The V gene is TRBV14, the J gene TRBJ2-7; 7 bases fit TRBD2. The CDR3 runs to 16 residues. V shed 0 bases and J 1 base; nucleotides not matched to a gene: 6. Germline V CDR1 and CDR2: SGHDN, FVKESK.

This clonotype was counted many times. This sequence joins TRBV7-8 and TRBJ2-7, with 9 bases that match TRBD1. This CDR3 comprises 15 residues. V shed 5 bases and J 4 bases; nucleotides not matched to a gene: 9. Germline V lookup: CDR1 SGHVS, CDR2 FQNEAQ. CDR3 residues: CASSAHGQGSYEQYF. DNA of the CDR3: TGTGCCAGCAGCGCTCACGGACAGGGGAGTTACGAGCAGTACTTC. Using reference TRBV7-8 and TRBJ2-7 for the parts outside the CDR3, the full variable domain is GAGVSQSPRYKVAKRGQDVALRCDPISGHVSLFWYQQALGQGPEFLTYFQNEAQLDKSGLPSDRFFAERPEGSVSTLKIQRTQQEDSAVYLCASSAHGQGSYEQYFGPGTRLTVT.

This clonotype came up many times. The rearrangement uses TRBV6-5 and TRBJ2-7; a weak D match, TRBD2 (6 bases). The CDR3 has 14 amino acids. Trimming took off 4 bases at V and 0 bases at J, with 10 bases between the two ends. Germline CDR1 and CDR2: MNHEY and SVGAGI. CDR3 loop: CASSSYGSSYEQYF. The CDR3 DNA sequence: TGTGCCAGCAGTTCATACGGGAGCTCCTACGAGCAGTACTTC.

This clonotype showed up just a few times. The chain uses TRBV6-1 and TRBJ2-7; TRBD2 aligns across 13 bases. The CDR3 consists of 16 residues. With V trimmed by 6 bases and J by 2 bases, 7 bases remained unmatched. The V gene's germline CDR1 is MNHNS and CDR2 SASEGT. The CDR3 DNA reads as TGTGCCAGCAGACGCGAACTAGCGGGAGGGACCTACGAGCAGTACTTC. Protein: CASRRELAGGTYEQYF.

With respect to this clonotype: An end of the junction differs from the germline gene, which may be a read error. The rearrangement joins TRBV6-5 to TRBJ2-6; D is ambiguous. CDR1 is MNHEY and CDR2 is SVGAGI in the germline V gene. The CDR3 extends over 16 amino acids. The CDR3 is CASSYSTHSGTNVLTF. CDR3 DNA sequence: TGTGCCAGCAGTTACTCGACGCACTCTGGGACCAACGTCCTGACTTTC.

This clonotype turned up a few times. The chain employs TRBV6-1 and TRBJ2-7, with 10 bases matching TRBD2. In germline, CDR1 is MNHNS, CDR2 SASEGT. This CDR3 contains 17 residues. The V and J ends lost 2 bases and 3 bases, in that order; junction bases with no gene match: 10. The DNA of the CDR3 is TGTGCCAGCAGTGAACAGGGGTGGCTAGCGGGAGACTACGAGCAGTACTTC. Protein sequence: CASSEQGWLAGDYEQYF.